Shown below are 7 T cell receptor beta chains from a single sample sequenced in a study of CD8 T cells in Susac syndrome. With random hexamers, reverse transcription was performed on about 0.5 to 1 ug of RNA. MiXCR, applied by TCRdb to the immunoSEQ multiplex PCR reads, yields one record per CDR3 protein. The table includes 100,000 to 150,000 distinct CDR3 sequences, 80% to 85% detected once. Material: CD8+ T cells from PBMCs. The receptors were sampled from a human donor with multiple sclerosis.

This clonotype was observed a few times. V is TRBV11-2 and J is TRBJ2-7, with a weak D call TRBD2 (5 bases). The V end was cut by 5 bases, the J end by 2 bases, with 13 bases between. The CDR3 length is 14 residues. Germline V gene data show CDR1 as SGHAT and CDR2 as FQNNGV. The CDR3 DNA reads as TGTGCCAGCAGCGATATCGGGGTACCCTACGAGCAGTACGTC. Its translation: CASSDIGVPYEQYV.

J is TRBJ1-3 and V is TRBV12-3 or TRBV12-4, with 7 bases fitting TRBD1. This CDR3 contains 18 residues. The V and J ends lost 2 bases and 2 bases, in that order; junction bases with no gene match: 12. CDR3 amino acids: CASSLSAQGPDTGNTIYF. For the CDR3, the DNA is TGTGCCAGCAGTTTAAGTGCACAGGGGCCAGACACTGGAAACACCATATATTTT.

The V and J genes are TRBV7-9 and TRBJ2-1; TRBD2 matches at 7 bases. J lost 5 bases, V lost 4 bases, and 5 bases had no gene match. Germline V CDR1 and CDR2: SEHNR, FQNEAQ (reference sequence). The CDR3 is 14 residues long. CDR3 residues: CASSSLTSHNEQFF. CDR3 coding DNA: TGTGCCAGCAGCTCCCTGACTAGCCACAATGAGCAGTTCTTC.

The chain carries TRBV5-8 and TRBJ2-5; D possibly corresponds to TRBD2 (5 bases). The V and J ends lost 4 bases and 2 bases respectively, with 12 bases between them. This CDR3 is 14 amino acids long. The germline V gene has CDR1 SGHTS and CDR2 YDEGEE. CDR3 sequence: CASSPEAAQETQYF. The CDR3 nucleotides are TGTGCCAGCAGCCCGGAGGCAGCTCAAGAGACCCAGTACTTC.

The gene calls are TRBV7-6 and TRBJ2-7, with 7 bases identical to TRBD2. J was trimmed by 6 bases and V by 1 base; bases with no gene match: 0. Germline values: CDR1 SGHVS, CDR2 FNYEAQ. The CDR3 spans 12 residues. The CDR3 loop reads CASSLGGGEQYF. CDR3 nucleotides: TGTGCCAGCAGCTTAGGGGGGGGCGAGCAGTACTTC.

This sequence joins TRBV11-2 and TRBJ2-1, with D tentatively TRBD2 (5 bases). Germline CDR1 SGHAT, CDR2 FQNNGV. The CDR3 has 18 amino acids. The V end was cut by 5 bases, the J end by 0 bases, with 20 bases between. CDR3 sequence reads: CASSKPQSGLISYNEQFF. The CDR3 region has the DNA TGTGCCAGCAGCAAACCCCAGAGCGGATTGATCTCCTACAATGAGCAGTTCTTC.

The V and J genes are TRBV7-9 and TRBJ1-4; D is unclear. Germline CDR1 reads SEHNR; CDR2 reads FQNEAQ (reference sequence). The CDR3 has 15 residues. Trimming took off 1 base at V and 4 bases at J, with 10 bases between the two ends. CDR3 sequence (DNA): TGTGCCAGCAGCTTAGGATGGCGGCTTAATGAAAAACTGTTTTTT. Encoded protein: CASSLGWRLNEKLFF.